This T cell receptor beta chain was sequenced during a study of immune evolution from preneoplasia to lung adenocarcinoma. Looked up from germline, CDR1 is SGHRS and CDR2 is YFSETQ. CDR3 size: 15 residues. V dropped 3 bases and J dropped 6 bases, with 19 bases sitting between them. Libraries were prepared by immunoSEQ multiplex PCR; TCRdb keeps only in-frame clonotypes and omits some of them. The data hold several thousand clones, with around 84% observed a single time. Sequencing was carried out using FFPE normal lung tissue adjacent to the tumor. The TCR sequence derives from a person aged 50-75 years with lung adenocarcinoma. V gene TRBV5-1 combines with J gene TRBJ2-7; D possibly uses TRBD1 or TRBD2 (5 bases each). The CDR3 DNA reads TGCGCCAGCAGCTCCAACCCGGGGCCTAAGGGCGAGCAGTACTTC. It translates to CASSSNPGPKGEQYF.